This T cell receptor beta chain appears in the sequencing data of a study of T cells in women clearing cervical HPV infection (dated by TCRdb to the late 2010s). In terms of the full investigation: The cases were around 23 women with histologically confirmed HPV16-related CIN3 or worse, and 2 of those women had invasive cancers. The controls were around 26 women whose single incident HPV16 infection cleared within 12 months with no development of precancer or cancer. Among cases, blood sampling came a median of roughly 150 days after lesion detection, with an interquartile range of about 85 to 230 days. Cases and controls were matched on age within five years and on year of sample collection. Blood from cases was drawn at the visit where the lesion was first identified, while blood from controls was drawn once the infection was no longer detected. Five blinded duplicates per group were added as quality controls, so that around 60 samples were obtained: some 50 participants and around 10 replicates. This exploratory proof-of-principle case-control study, nested within the Guanacaste HPV Natural History Study in Costa Rica, compared TCR repertoires among women with different cervical HPV16 outcomes. In the parent cohort, 10,049 women aged 18 or older were enrolled in Guanacaste, Costa Rica, during 1993 to 1994 and then followed for around seven years. Median age was about 32 years in cases versus 38 to 45 in controls, and baseline characteristics did not differ significantly. Since HLA typing was available for only a few women, HLA type could not be ruled out as a confounder.

The immunoSEQ assay used multiplex PCR to amplify TCR beta CDR3 regions from an average of roughly 1.2 ug of genomic DNA per sample. To correct primer bias, the assay used a complete synthetic TCR repertoire to set an amplification baseline. The amplicons were sequenced on the Illumina platform. The original methods were these. Sequences were error-corrected by clustering with frequency ratios and a modified nearest-neighbor algorithm and were then analyzed in the immunoSEQ Analyzer with IMGT gene definitions. At each rarefaction depth, TCR richness and evenness were averaged across 20 rarefaction repeats, and samples with fewer sequences than that depth were excluded. Wilcoxon rank sum tests with FDR correction were used to compare V, D and J gene relative abundances between the groups. In the blinded duplicates, the intraclass correlation was approximately 96% for TCR richness and averaged 76.4% across roughly 70 gene segments. Imported from immuneACCESS, the table was reduced by TCRdb to in-frame sequences with V and J called. These copies leave out some clones; in studies compared against another copy, an unresolved V gene accounts for under half, and the cause of the remainder is not known. That table is the source of V, J and clone size, and D and trimming were worked out from the DNA. The table held for this sample gives about 30,000 clones. Jointly, the top ten make up 3.5% to 4.5% of the sample.

Including the terminal cysteine and phenylalanine, the CDR3 comprises 13 residues. Of the CDR3's DNA, 30 bases were read; they are in frame from base 1. CDR1 and CDR2 are read off the germline V gene as SQVTM and ANQGSEA. Findings and caveats that apply to the study as a whole: Because T-cell numbers per sample were unknown, differences in richness could reflect varying T-cell content rather than repertoire biology. Random forest classifiers that combined richness and V gene abundances separated cases from controls with an estimated AUC of under 0.85. The cross-sectional design could not show whether associations preceded infection or resulted from it; effector/memory subsets and HPV-specific T cells were not isolated. TCR repertoire richness was significantly higher in CIN3+ cases than in controls across sequencing depths, while evenness did not differ. Cases had lower TRBV6-7 relative abundance than controls (0.11% versus 0.16%; Bonferroni P = 0.0008).

Every participant had a single incident cervical HPV16 infection, and prevalent HPV16 infections were excluded. Cervical HPV DNA was detected with MY09/MY11 PCR, and genotyping was done by dot-blot hybridization. Around 15 mL of heparinized blood were centrifuged, and the buffy coat was aliquoted, frozen at -30°C, then stored at -80°C. QIAGEN kits were used to extract genomic DNA from the buffy coat specimens. Remarks on this clone: The antigen it recognizes is unknown. The read ends 3 residues early relative to the CDR3; the germline J gene fills the gap.

The chain was built from TRBV29-1 and TRBJ1-2, with TRBD1 perhaps the D gene, on 6 matching bases. The clonotype comes from a woman aged 18 to 75 with a cervical HPV16 infection that either progressed to CIN3+ or cleared (not recorded which). Sequencing input: blood buffy coat. CDR3 DNA, as far as it was read: TGCAGCGGGTCTCACGGACAGTTCGATGAC. Translated, this gives CSGSHGQFDD. The complete CDR3 sequence is CSGSHGQFDDYTF.